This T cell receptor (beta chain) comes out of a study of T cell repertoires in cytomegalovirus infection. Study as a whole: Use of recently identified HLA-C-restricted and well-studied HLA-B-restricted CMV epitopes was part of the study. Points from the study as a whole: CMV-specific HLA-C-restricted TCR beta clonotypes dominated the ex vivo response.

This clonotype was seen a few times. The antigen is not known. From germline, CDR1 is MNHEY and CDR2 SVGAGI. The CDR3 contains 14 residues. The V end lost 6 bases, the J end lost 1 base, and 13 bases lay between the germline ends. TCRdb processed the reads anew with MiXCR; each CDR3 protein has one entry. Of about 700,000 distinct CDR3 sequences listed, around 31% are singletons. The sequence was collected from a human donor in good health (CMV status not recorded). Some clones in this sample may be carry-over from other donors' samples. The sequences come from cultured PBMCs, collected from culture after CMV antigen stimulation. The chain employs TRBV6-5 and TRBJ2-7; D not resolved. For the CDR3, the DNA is TGTGCCAGCAGAACAACTCTAGGATCCTACGAGCAGTACTTC. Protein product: CASRTTLGSYEQYF.